The 28 T cell receptor beta chains presented below share a single source sample, sequenced in a study of blood T cell repertoires in COVID-19. Profiled with immunoSEQ multiplex PCR; TCRdb holds only in-frame clones, not every one. The data show 55,000 to 75,000 clones, roughly 72% seen once. Source material: peripheral blood. The receptors derive from a woman between 65 and 79 years old with COVID-19, enrolled during active disease.

This chain connects TRBV13 to TRBJ2-5; 9 positions agree with TRBD1. V gave up 4 bases and J gave up 5 bases; unmatched junction bases: 8. The CDR3 has 15 residues. Looked up from germline, CDR1 is PRHDT and CDR2 is FYEKMQ (reference sequence). The CDR3 nucleotides read TGTGCCAGCAGCTCATCCGGGACAGGGCTGGAGACCCAGTACTTC. Translation gives CASSSSGTGLETQYF.

J is TRBJ2-7 and V is TRBV7-2, with 7 positions matching TRBD2. The CDR3 spans 15 residues. Germline V gives CDR1 SGHTA, CDR2 FQGNSA. The trim removed 1 base at V and 3 bases at J, leaving 6 bases unmatched. The CDR3 sequence is CASSLGGREFYEQYV. The CDR3 DNA reads TGTGCCAGCAGCTTAGGTGGGCGGGAGTTCTACGAGCAGTACGTC.

This clone occurred many times. The V gene is TRBV19, the J gene TRBJ1-2; D perhaps matches TRBD1 (5 bases). Trimming stripped 7 bases from V and 3 bases from J, with 12 bases between. This CDR3 contains 13 residues. CDR1 LNHDA and CDR2 SQIVND come from the germline V gene (reference sequence). CDR3 sequence: CASNHGGDYGYTF. The CDR3 DNA sequence: TGTGCCAGTAACCACGGGGGGGACTATGGCTACACCTTC.

The chain links TRBV7-2 to TRBJ1-2; TRBD1 might be the D (6 bases). The V end lost 5 bases, the J end lost 8 bases, and 18 bases lay between the germline ends. This CDR3 is built from 14 residues. CDR1 is SGHTA and CDR2 is FQGNSA in the germline V gene. CDR3 sequence (DNA): TGTGCCAGCAGCCCTGGTGGGGGCCGGCGGGGCTACACCTTC. Its translation is CASSPGGGRRGYTF.

The chain links TRBV5-4 to TRBJ2-7; 10 nucleotides agree with TRBD2. Germline V CDR1 and CDR2: SGHNT, YYREEE (reference sequence). This CDR3 spans 14 amino acids. V shed 4 bases, J shed 4 bases, and the junction held 5 bases outside the gene matches. The CDR3 sequence is CASSTGTSVYEQYF. As DNA, the CDR3 is TGTGCCAGCAGCACCGGGACTAGCGTTTACGAGCAGTACTTC. The whole variable domain, filled in from reference TRBV5-4 and TRBJ2-7, reads ETGVTQSPTHLIKTRGQQVTLRCSSQSGHNTVSWYQQALGQGPQFIFQYYREEENGRGNFPPRFSGLQFPNYSSELNVNALELDDSALYLCASSTGTSVYEQYFGPGTRLTVT.

V is TRBV7-9 and J is TRBJ1-2; TRBD1 agrees at 11 bases. The CDR3 has 14 amino acids. The V gene's germline CDR1 is SEHNR and CDR2 FQNEAQ (reference sequence). The trim removed 1 base at V and 6 bases at J, leaving 1 base unmatched. The CDR3 loop reads CASSLVDRGHGYTF. The CDR3 DNA reads as TGTGCCAGCAGCTTAGTGGACAGGGGGCATGGCTACACCTTC.

The V and J genes are TRBV7-3 and TRBJ1-6, with 9 bases aligning to TRBD1. This CDR3 comprises 14 residues. Germline lookup yields CDR1 SGHTA and CDR2 FQGTGA. The V segment lost 4 bases and the J segment 9 bases; nucleotides outside the gene matches: 4. The CDR3 DNA sequence: TGTGCCAGCAGCTCGGGACAGGGTTCTTCACCCCTCCACTTT. This encodes CASSSGQGSSPLHF.

This clone was picked up one time. The V and J genes are TRBV5-1 and TRBJ2-3, with 7 nucleotides matching TRBD2. The CDR3 is made up of 17 amino acids. Unmatched junction bases numbered 8, after V lost 0 bases and J lost 1 base. From germline, CDR1 is SGHRS and CDR2 YFSETQ. Written as DNA, the CDR3 is TGCGCCAGCAGCTTGGACTCCAACCGGGGGGGCACAGATACGCAGTATTTT. Translation gives CASSLDSNRGGTDTQYF. The variable domain in full, with the rest retrieved from reference TRBV5-1 and TRBJ2-3, is KAGVTQTPRYLIKTRGQQVTLSCSPISGHRSVSWYQQTPGQGLQFLFEYFSETQRNKGNFPGRFSGRQFSNSRSEMNVSTLELGDSALYLCASSLDSNRGGTDTQYFGPGTRLTVL.

The chain carries TRBV7-9 and TRBJ1-3; weak D call: TRBD1 (6 bases). CDR3 size: 15 residues. Germline assignment: CDR1 SEHNR and CDR2 FQNEAQ (reference sequence). V was pared by 5 bases and J by 2 bases, with 13 bases between. The CDR3 coding sequence is TGTGCCAGCAGCGCCCGCCAGGGGACTGGAAACACCATATATTTT. Protein product: CASSARQGTGNTIYF. Full variable domain (remainder filled in from reference TRBV7-9 and TRBJ1-3): DTGVSQNPRHKITKRGQNVTFRCDPISEHNRLYWYRQTLGQGPEFLTYFQNEAQLEKSRLLSDRFSAERPKGSFSTLEIQRTEQGDSAMYLCASSARQGTGNTIYFGEGSWLTVV.

This chain connects TRBV5-6 to TRBJ2-2, with TRBD1 matching over 8 bases. Germline loops: CDR1 SGHDT, CDR2 YYEEEE. With 4 bases clipped from V and 7 bases from J, the junction kept 9 bases outside the gene matches. This CDR3 comprises 15 residues. The CDR3 coding sequence is TGTGCCAGCAGCAGACGACAGGGGTCTGGCGGGGAGCTGTTTTTT. It yields the protein CASSRRQGSGGELFF. The full variable domain, rest sourced from reference TRBV5-6 and TRBJ2-2, is DAGVTQSPTHLIKTRGQQVTLRCSPKSGHDTVSWYQQALGQGPQFIFQYYEEEERQRGNFPDRFSGHQFPNYSSELNVNALLLGDSALYLCASSRRQGSGGELFFGEGSRLTVL.

V usage is TRBV4-1 and J usage is TRBJ1-6; the D is unclear. Per the germline V gene, CDR1 is MGHRA and CDR2 is YSYEKL. Trimming shortened V by 0 bases and J by 10 bases, and 13 bases separated the two germline ends. CDR3 length: 15 residues. CDR3: CASSQERQVRSPLHF. The CDR3 bases are TGCGCCAGCAGCCAAGAAAGGCAGGTCCGCTCACCCCTCCACTTT.

The chain carries TRBV7-2 and TRBJ2-1, with TRBD2 as a possible D gene (6 bases). Trimming shortened V by 0 bases and J by 0 bases, and 15 bases separated the two germline ends. The CDR3 sequence is 18 residues long. Looked up from germline, CDR1 is SGHTA and CDR2 is FQGNSA. The CDR3 DNA follows: TGTGCCAGCAGCTTAGCTCTAGGAGGGACCGGCTCCTACAATGAGCAGTTCTTC. It codes for CASSLALGGTGSYNEQFF.

V and J are TRBV6-1 and TRBJ2-2; D might be TRBD2 (5 bases). Germline V lookup: CDR1 MNHNS, CDR2 SASEGT. V shed 1 base and J shed 1 base, with 10 bases lying between them. This CDR3 has 16 amino acids. Here the CDR3 DNA reads TGTGCCAGCAGTGAAGAGGGTCGGGAGAACACCGGGGAGCTGTTTTTT. It encodes CASSEEGRENTGELFF.

In this sample, this clone turned up a few times. CDR3 in amino acids: CASRPRAGMNTGELFF. The CDR3 DNA reads TGTGCCAGCAGGCCACGAGCGGGGATGAACACCGGGGAGCTGTTTTTT. The V gene is TRBV27, the J gene TRBJ2-2; TRBD2 aligns across 7 bases. Germline V gene data show CDR1 as MNHEY and CDR2 as SMNVEV (reference sequence). This CDR3 contains 16 residues. J was trimmed by 1 base and V by 6 bases; bases with no gene match: 8.

The J gene is TRBJ2-1, the V gene TRBV3-1 (or the pseudogene TRBV3-2); 9 bases are a match to TRBD2. V shed 4 bases and J 10 bases; nucleotides not matched to a gene: 14. This CDR3 region has 16 residues. CDR1 is LGHDT, CDR2 YNNKEL, per germline (reference sequence). The CDR3 spells CASSRWGSGGLGEQFF. In nucleotides, the CDR3 is TGTGCCAGCAGCCGTTGGGGTAGCGGGGGCCTTGGAGAGCAGTTCTTC.

V and J are TRBV5-4 and TRBJ1-3; 7 bases match TRBD1. CDR1 is SGHNT, CDR2 YYREEE, per germline (reference sequence). CDR3 size: 15 residues. Germline trimming cut 4 bases from V and 3 bases from J; bases unmatched to any gene: 7. The CDR3 protein is CASSRGPRFGNTIYF. CDR3 nucleotides: TGTGCCAGCAGCAGGGGGCCTAGGTTTGGAAACACCATATATTTT.

J is TRBJ1-1 and V is TRBV2; 10 bases agree with TRBD1. Trimming cost V 6 bases and J 1 base; bases outside gene matches: 11. CDR3 size: 17 residues. The germline gives CDR1 SNHLY, CDR2 FYNNEI. Written as DNA, the CDR3 is TGTGCCAGCAGGTTAAGGGGGACAGGGGAATCGAACACTGAAGCTTTCTTT. Translating it yields CASRLRGTGESNTEAFF.

The CDR3 nucleotides are TGTGCCAGCAGCTTAGAATCTAACAGAGCCTACGAGCAGTACTTC. Translation: CASSLESNRAYEQYF. The rearrangement joins TRBV7-6 to TRBJ2-7; no clear D gene. V shed 1 base and J shed 2 bases, with 12 bases lying between them. CDR3 size: 15 residues. CDR1 is SGHVS, CDR2 FNYEAQ, per germline.

CDR3 sequence (DNA): TGTGCCAGCAGTTTCAACAGGGATGGCTACACCTTC. Protein: CASSFNRDGYTF. The chain combines TRBV6-5 with TRBJ1-2; D perhaps matches TRBD1 (6 bases). The germline CDR1 and CDR2 sequences are MNHEY and SVGAGI. The CDR3 is 12 amino acids. With 4 bases removed from V and 6 bases from J, the gap between germline ends came to 9 bases.

This chain uses TRBV14 with TRBJ2-2; D not resolved. Germline CDR1 and CDR2: SGHDN and FVKESK. The germline V and J ends were trimmed by 4 bases and 3 bases, with 12 bases remaining between them. This CDR3 region has 15 residues. The CDR3 DNA sequence: TGTGCCAGCAGCCCTCTGATAGACTACACCGGGGAGCTGTTTTTT. Encoded protein: CASSPLIDYTGELFF.

This rearrangement joins TRBV6-5 to TRBJ2-5; D may be TRBD1 (5 bases). The ends were cut back, 2 bases at V and 5 bases at J, with 12 bases in the middle. This CDR3 is 14 amino acids long. The germline V gene has CDR1 MNHEY and CDR2 SVGAGI. The CDR3 region has the DNA TGTGCCAGCAGTTACGAGGCAGGGCGGGAGACCCAGTACTTC. This translates into CASSYEAGRETQYF.

CDR3 sequence reads: CASSSPGQGVYEQYF. As DNA, the CDR3 is TGTGCCAGCAGCTCTCCGGGACAGGGGGTCTACGAGCAGTACTTC. V is TRBV6-2 or TRBV6-3 and J is TRBJ2-7; 11 positions agree with TRBD1. Germline V gives CDR1 MNHEY, CDR2 SVGEGT. Trimming removed 6 bases from V and 3 bases from J; junction bases left unmatched: 7. CDR3 size: 15 residues.

V and J are TRBV6-6 and TRBJ2-3; D is possibly TRBD1 (5 bases). The length of the CDR3 is 14 residues. Germline loops: CDR1 MNHNY, CDR2 SVGAGI (reference sequence). Trimming removed 6 bases from V and 5 bases from J, with 15 bases in between. In DNA form, the CDR3 reads TGTGCCAGCAGGATTAGGGGATTGGGAGATACGCAGTATTTT. Amino acids: CASRIRGLGDTQYF.

The chain joins TRBV5-1 to TRBJ1-1, with 8 nucleotides matching TRBD1. The CDR3 has 14 residues. The trim removed 2 bases at V and 5 bases at J, leaving 5 bases unmatched. Germline V gene data show CDR1 as SGHRS and CDR2 as YFSETQ. CDR3 region: CASSFTGGRTEAFF. CDR3 nucleotides: TGCGCCAGCAGCTTTACAGGGGGAAGGACTGAAGCTTTCTTT.

This chain's CDR3 is CASSPSFLQGGETQYF. CDR3 coding DNA: TGTGCCAGCAGCCCTTCTTTTCTGCAGGGTGGGGAGACCCAGTACTTC. The J gene is TRBJ2-5, the V gene TRBV7-7, with D perhaps TRBD1 (5 bases). The CDR3 consists of 16 residues. Germline CDR1 and CDR2: SSHAT and FNYEAQ (reference sequence). V was shortened by 5 bases and J by 5 bases, with 21 bases between the two germline ends.

This clone has only one observation. The CDR3 sequence is CASSPGPQGYF. CDR3 DNA: TGTGCCAGCAGCCCCGGGCCCCAGGGGTATTTT. The V gene is TRBV7-9, the J gene TRBJ2-3; D might be TRBD1 (5 bases). Per the germline V gene, CDR1 is SEHNR and CDR2 is FQNEAQ (reference sequence). V lost 5 bases and J lost 14, with 14 bases in between. CDR3 length equals 11 residues.

This sequence joins TRBV4-3 and TRBJ1-1, with D perhaps TRBD1 (5 bases). Trimming took off 4 bases at V and 4 bases at J, with 10 bases between the two ends. This CDR3 is 13 amino acids long. Germline values: CDR1 LGHNA, CDR2 YSLEER. The CDR3 region is CASSLSQGTEAFF. CDR3 sequence (DNA): TGCGCCAGCAGCCTATCCCAGGGCACTGAAGCTTTCTTT.

V and J are TRBV19 and TRBJ1-2, with D unresolved. This CDR3 is 13 amino acids long. With 3 bases removed from V and 4 bases from J, the gap between germline ends came to 9 bases. Per germline, CDR1 LNHDA and CDR2 SQIVND (reference sequence). CDR3 DNA sequence: TGTGCCAGTAGTATGGGCACCACCTATGGCTACACCTTC. Its translation: CASSMGTTYGYTF.